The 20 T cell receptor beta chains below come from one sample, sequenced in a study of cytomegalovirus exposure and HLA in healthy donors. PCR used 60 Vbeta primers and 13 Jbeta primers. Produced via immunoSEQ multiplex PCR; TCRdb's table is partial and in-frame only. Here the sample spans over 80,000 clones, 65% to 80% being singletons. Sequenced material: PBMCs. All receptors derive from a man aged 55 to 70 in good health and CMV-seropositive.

The CDR3 spells CASKDGTGGTEAFF. In DNA, the CDR3 is TGTGCCAGCAAAGACGGGACAGGGGGCACTGAAGCTTTCTTT. This rearrangement joins TRBV28 to TRBJ1-1; 11 positions agree with TRBD1. Trimming at V came to 7 bases and at J to 4 bases, leaving 5 bases not matched to a gene. CDR3 length: 14 amino acids. Germline loops: CDR1 MDHEN, CDR2 SYDVKM.

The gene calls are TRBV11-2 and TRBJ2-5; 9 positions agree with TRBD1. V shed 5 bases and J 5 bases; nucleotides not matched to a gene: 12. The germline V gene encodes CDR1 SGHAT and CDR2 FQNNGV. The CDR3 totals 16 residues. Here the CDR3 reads CASSLSGTGNVETQYF. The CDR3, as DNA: TGTGCCAGCAGCCTATCCGGGACAGGGAATGTCGAGACCCAGTACTTC.

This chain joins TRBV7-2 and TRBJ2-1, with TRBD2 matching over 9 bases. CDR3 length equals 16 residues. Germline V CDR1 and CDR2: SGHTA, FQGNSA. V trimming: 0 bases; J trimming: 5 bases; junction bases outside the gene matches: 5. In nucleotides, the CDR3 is TGTGCCAGCAGCTTAGCGCGGGGGGGCCGTAACAATGAGCAGTTCTTC. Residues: CASSLARGGRNNEQFF. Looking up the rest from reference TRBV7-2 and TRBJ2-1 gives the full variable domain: GAGVSQSPSNKVTEKGKDVELRCDPISGHTALYWYRQSLGQGLEFLIYFQGNSAPDKSGLPSDRFSAERTGGSVSTLTIQRTQQEDSAVYLCASSLARGGRNNEQFFGPGTRLTVL.

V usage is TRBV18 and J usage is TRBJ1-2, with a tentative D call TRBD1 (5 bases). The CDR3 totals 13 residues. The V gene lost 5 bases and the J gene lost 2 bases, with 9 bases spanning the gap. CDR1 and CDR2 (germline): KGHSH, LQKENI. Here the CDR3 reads CASSSDRNYGYTF. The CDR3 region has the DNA TGTGCCAGCTCAAGTGACAGAAACTATGGCTACACCTTC.

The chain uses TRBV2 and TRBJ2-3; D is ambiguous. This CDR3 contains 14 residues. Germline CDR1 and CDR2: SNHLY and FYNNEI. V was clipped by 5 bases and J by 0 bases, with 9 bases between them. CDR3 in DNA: TGTGCCAGCAGTCGAGACACTAGCACAGATACGCAGTATTTT. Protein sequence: CASSRDTSTDTQYF.

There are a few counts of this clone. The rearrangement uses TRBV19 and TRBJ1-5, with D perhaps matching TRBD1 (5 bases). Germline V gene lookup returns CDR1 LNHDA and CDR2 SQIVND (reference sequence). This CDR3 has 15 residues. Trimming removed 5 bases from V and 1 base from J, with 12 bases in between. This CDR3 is CASSWGDRSNQPQHF. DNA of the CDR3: TGTGCCAGTAGTTGGGGGGATCGGAGCAATCAGCCCCAGCATTTT.

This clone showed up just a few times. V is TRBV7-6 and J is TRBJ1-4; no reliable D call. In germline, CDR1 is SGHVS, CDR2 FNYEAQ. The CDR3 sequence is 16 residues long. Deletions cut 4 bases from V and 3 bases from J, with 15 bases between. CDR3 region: CASSSRGVRANEKLFF. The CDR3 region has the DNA TGTGCCAGCAGCTCGAGAGGCGTTCGGGCTAATGAAAAACTGTTTTTT.

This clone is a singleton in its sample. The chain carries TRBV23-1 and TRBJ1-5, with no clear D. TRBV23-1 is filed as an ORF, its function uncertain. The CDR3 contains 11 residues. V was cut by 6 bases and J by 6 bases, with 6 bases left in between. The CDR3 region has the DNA TGCGCCAGCAGGGCTGCTCAGCCCCAGCATTTT. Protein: CASRAAQPQHF.

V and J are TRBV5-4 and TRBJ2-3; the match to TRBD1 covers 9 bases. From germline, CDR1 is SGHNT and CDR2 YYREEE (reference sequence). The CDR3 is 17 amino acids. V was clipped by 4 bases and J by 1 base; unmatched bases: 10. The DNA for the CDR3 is TGTGCCAGCAGCCCCGGGACAGGGCGTCTCGGCACAGATACGCAGTATTTT. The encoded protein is CASSPGTGRLGTDTQYF.

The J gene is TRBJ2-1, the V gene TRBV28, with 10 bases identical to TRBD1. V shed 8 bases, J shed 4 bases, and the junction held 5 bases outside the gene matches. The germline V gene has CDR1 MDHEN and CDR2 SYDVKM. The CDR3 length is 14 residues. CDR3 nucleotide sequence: TGTGCCAGCTGGACAGGGGGGGGTTACAATGAGCAGTTCTTC. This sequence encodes CASWTGGGYNEQFF.

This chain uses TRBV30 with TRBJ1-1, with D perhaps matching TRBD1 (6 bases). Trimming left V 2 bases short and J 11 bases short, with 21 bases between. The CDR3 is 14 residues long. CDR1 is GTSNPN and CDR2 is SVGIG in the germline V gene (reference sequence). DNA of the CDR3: TGTGCCTGGAGTCAAAACCACGACAGGAGTGCGGCTTTCTTT. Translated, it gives CAWSQNHDRSAAFF.

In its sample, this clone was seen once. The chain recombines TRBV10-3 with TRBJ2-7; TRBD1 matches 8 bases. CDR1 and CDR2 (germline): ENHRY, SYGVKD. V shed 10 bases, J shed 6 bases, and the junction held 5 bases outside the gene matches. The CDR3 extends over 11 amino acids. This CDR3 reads CASRGPVEQYF. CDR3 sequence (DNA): TGTGCCAGCAGGGGGCCGGTCGAGCAGTACTTC.

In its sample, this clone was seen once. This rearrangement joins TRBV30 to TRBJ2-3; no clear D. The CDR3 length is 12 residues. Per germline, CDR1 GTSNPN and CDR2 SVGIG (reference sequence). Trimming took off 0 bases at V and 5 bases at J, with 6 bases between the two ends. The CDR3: CAWSVQIDTQYF. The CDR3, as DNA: TGTGCCTGGAGTGTCCAAATAGATACGCAGTATTTT.

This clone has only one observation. The CDR3 sequence: CASSSATVDPLYEQYF. CDR3 DNA: TGTGCCAGCAGTTCCGCGACAGTGGATCCCCTCTACGAGCAGTACTTC. V usage is TRBV6-5 and J usage is TRBJ2-7, with D possibly being TRBD1 (5 bases). There are 16 residues in the CDR3. CDR1 and CDR2 (germline): MNHEY, SVGAGI. V gave up 4 bases and J gave up 3 bases, with 19 bases separating them.

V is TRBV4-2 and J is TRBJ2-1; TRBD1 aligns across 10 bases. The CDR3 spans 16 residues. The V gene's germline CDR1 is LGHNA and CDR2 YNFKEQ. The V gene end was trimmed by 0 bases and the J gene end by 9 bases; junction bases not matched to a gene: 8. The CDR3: CASSQDGTGVWAEQFF. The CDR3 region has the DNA TGTGCCAGCAGCCAAGATGGGACAGGGGTGTGGGCTGAGCAGTTCTTC.

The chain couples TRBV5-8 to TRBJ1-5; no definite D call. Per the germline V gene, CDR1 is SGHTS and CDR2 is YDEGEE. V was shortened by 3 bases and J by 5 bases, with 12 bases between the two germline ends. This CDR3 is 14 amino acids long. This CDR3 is CASSYPGSYQPQHF. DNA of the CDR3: TGTGCCAGCAGCTACCCAGGTTCATATCAGCCCCAGCATTTT.

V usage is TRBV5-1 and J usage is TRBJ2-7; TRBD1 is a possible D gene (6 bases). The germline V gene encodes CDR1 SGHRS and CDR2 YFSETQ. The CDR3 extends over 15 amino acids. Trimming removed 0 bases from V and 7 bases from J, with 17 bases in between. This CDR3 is CASSLVAQGQREQYF. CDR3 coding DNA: TGCGCCAGCAGCTTGGTTGCTCAGGGGCAACGGGAGCAGTACTTC.

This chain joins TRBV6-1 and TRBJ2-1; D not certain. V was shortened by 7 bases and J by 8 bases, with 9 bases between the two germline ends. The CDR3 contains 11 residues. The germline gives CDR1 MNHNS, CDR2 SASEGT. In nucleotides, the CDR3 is TGTGCCAGCAATCACAAAGATGAGCAGTTCTTC. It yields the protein CASNHKDEQFF.

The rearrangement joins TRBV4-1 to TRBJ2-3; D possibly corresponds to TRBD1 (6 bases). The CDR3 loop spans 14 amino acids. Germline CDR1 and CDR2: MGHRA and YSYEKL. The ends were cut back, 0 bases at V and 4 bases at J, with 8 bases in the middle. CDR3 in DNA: TGCGCCAGCAGCCAAGACCAGGGGCCAGATACGCAGTATTTT. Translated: CASSQDQGPDTQYF.

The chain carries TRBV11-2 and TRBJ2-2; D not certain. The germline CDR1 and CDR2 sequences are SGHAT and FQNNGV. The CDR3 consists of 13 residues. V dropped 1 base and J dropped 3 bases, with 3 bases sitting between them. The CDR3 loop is CASSLVYTGELFF. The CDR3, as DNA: TGTGCCAGCAGCTTAGTATACACCGGGGAGCTGTTTTTT.